These 14 T cell receptor beta chains were sequenced from one sample in a study of beta chain features in type 1 diabetes. cDNA synthesis used the whole RNA isolate, giving expressed TCRB sequences. Sequencing was performed with immunoSEQ multiplex PCR; in TCRdb, only in-frame clones are kept and a portion is missing. The sample has approximately 150,000 clones; over 9.5% are singletons. The sequenced sample was naive CD4+ T cells from blood. The source is a young man in good health.

The V gene is TRBV6-5, the J gene TRBJ1-5; 7 nucleotides align to TRBD1. Trimming cost V 6 bases and J 4 bases; bases outside gene matches: 6. This CDR3 region has 14 residues. The germline V gene encodes CDR1 MNHEY and CDR2 SVGAGI. The CDR3 DNA reads as TGTGCCAGCAGCTATACAGGGGTGAATCAGCCCCAGCATTTT. Its protein is CASSYTGVNQPQHF.

This rearrangement joins TRBV15 to TRBJ2-2, with TRBD1 matching 7 bases. Germline V gives CDR1 LNHNV, CDR2 YYDKDF (reference sequence). The CDR3 runs 15 residues. The V segment lost 1 base and the J segment 8 bases; nucleotides outside the gene matches: 7. In DNA form, the CDR3 reads TGTGCCACCAGCAGAGGGGGACAGCTACCGGGGGAGCTGTTTTTT. As protein: CATSRGGQLPGELFF.

The chain combines TRBV5-4 with TRBJ1-2, with 10 nucleotides matching TRBD1. This CDR3 has 16 residues. The J segment lost 5 bases and the V segment lost 1 base, leaving 8 bases of the junction unmatched. The V gene's germline CDR1 is SGHNT and CDR2 YYREEE (reference sequence). CDR3 region: CASSLQTGGEGYGYTF. In DNA, the CDR3 is TGTGCCAGCAGCTTGCAGACAGGGGGCGAGGGGTATGGCTACACCTTC.

This clone showed up just a few times. The sample contains more than one DNA sequence encoding this CDR3. This rearrangement joins TRBV2 to TRBJ2-5, with D unclear. The germline CDR1 and CDR2 sequences are SNHLY and FYNNEI. The CDR3 is made up of 11 amino acids. V was clipped by 5 bases and J by 2 bases, with 3 bases between them. The CDR3 here is CASSPQETQYF. The CDR3 DNA is TGTGCCAGCAGTCCACAAGAGACCCAGTACTTC.

The chain has TRBV14 and TRBJ2-1, with 7 bases identical to TRBD1. After removal of 5 bases from V and 7 bases from J, the junction contained 8 bases not matched to a gene. Per the germline V gene, CDR1 is SGHDN and CDR2 is FVKESK. This CDR3 contains 14 residues. The chain's CDR3 is CASSSTGVWNEQFF. In DNA form, the CDR3 reads TGTGCCAGCAGCTCTACAGGGGTCTGGAATGAGCAGTTCTTC.

This sequence joins TRBV10-2 and TRBJ2-1; 11 nucleotides line up with TRBD2. The length of the CDR3 is 14 residues. Unmatched junction bases numbered 2, after V lost 8 bases and J lost 2 bases. Per germline, CDR1 WSHSY and CDR2 SAAADI. Written as DNA, the CDR3 is TGCGCCAGCGTAGCGGGGGGGACCTACAATGAGCAGTTCTTC. Translating gives CASVAGGTYNEQFF.

V and J are TRBV6-1 and TRBJ1-5, with TRBD1 identical over 7 bases. The length of the CDR3 is 15 residues. Germline values: CDR1 MNHNS, CDR2 SASEGT. The junction had 7 bases not matched to a gene; V was cut back by 3 bases and J by 5 bases. CDR3 region: CASSESPGGHQPQHF. Written as DNA, the CDR3 is TGTGCCAGCAGTGAGAGTCCAGGGGGACATCAGCCCCAGCATTTT.

This chain links TRBV5-4 with TRBJ2-7; perhaps TRBD2 as D (6 bases). CDR3 length: 16 amino acids. V shed 0 bases and J shed 2 bases, with 15 bases lying between them. Germline V gene data show CDR1 as SGHNT and CDR2 as YYREEE (reference sequence). CDR3 loop: CASSLGRGSGAYEQYF. CDR3 in DNA: TGTGCCAGCAGCTTGGGCCGTGGGTCGGGAGCCTACGAGCAGTACTTC.

This clone occurred a few times. The chain joins TRBV15 to TRBJ2-3; D unresolved. CDR3 length: 15 amino acids. Deletions cut 0 bases from V and 4 bases from J, with 11 bases between. Germline V gives CDR1 LNHNV, CDR2 YYDKDF (reference sequence). For the CDR3, the DNA is TGTGCCACCAGCAGAGATATTCTAGTGGCAGATACGCAGTATTTT. Translated, it gives CATSRDILVADTQYF.

There are many counts of this clone. The genes are TRBV19 and TRBJ2-7; D possibly corresponds to TRBD1 (5 bases). Germline CDR1 reads LNHDA; CDR2 reads SQIVND (reference sequence). Trimming removed 3 bases at V and 6 bases at J, with 9 bases between. The CDR3 spans 12 residues. DNA of the CDR3: TGTGCCAGTAGTATCAGGGATGGCGAGCAGTACTTC. It codes for CASSIRDGEQYF.

This clone was observed a few times. Other DNA sequences of this sample code for an identical CDR3. The chain joins TRBV27 to TRBJ2-7, with TRBD2 matching 13 bases. V was clipped by 5 bases and J by 3 bases; unmatched bases: 4. The germline V gene encodes CDR1 MNHEY and CDR2 SMNVEV (reference sequence). The CDR3 is 15 residues long. CDR3 in DNA: TGTGCCAGCAGTGCCCGACTAGCGGGGGGCTACGAGCAGTACTTC. Translating gives CASSARLAGGYEQYF.

V gene TRBV6-6 combines with J gene TRBJ2-3; TRBD2 matches at 11 bases. V gave up 5 bases and J gave up 3 bases; unmatched junction bases: 7. CDR1 MNHNY and CDR2 SVGAGI come from the germline V gene (reference sequence). The CDR3 covers 16 residues. CDR3 protein: CASSVLAGGPTDTQYF. CDR3 nucleotides: TGTGCCAGCAGTGTCCTAGCGGGGGGCCCAACAGATACGCAGTATTTT.

The chain carries TRBV4-1 and TRBJ1-3; D uncertain. The CDR3 consists of 15 residues. The germline gives CDR1 MGHRA, CDR2 YSYEKL. Trimming shortened V by 4 bases and J by 0 bases, and 10 bases separated the two germline ends. The CDR3 coding sequence is TGCGCCAGCAGCCCAGAGGCTTACTCTGGAAACACCATATATTTT. Protein sequence: CASSPEAYSGNTIYF.

The table lists this clone with a few counts. V is TRBV6-6 and J is TRBJ2-7; D possibly corresponds to TRBD1 (6 bases). The V end lost 0 bases, the J end lost 1 base, and 10 bases lay between the germline ends. The CDR3 is made up of 15 amino acids. CDR1 and CDR2 from the germline V gene are MNHNY and SVGAGI (reference sequence). CDR3 residues: CASSYSGQGSYEQYF. CDR3 DNA sequence: TGTGCCAGCAGTTACTCGGGGCAGGGGTCCTACGAGCAGTACTTC.